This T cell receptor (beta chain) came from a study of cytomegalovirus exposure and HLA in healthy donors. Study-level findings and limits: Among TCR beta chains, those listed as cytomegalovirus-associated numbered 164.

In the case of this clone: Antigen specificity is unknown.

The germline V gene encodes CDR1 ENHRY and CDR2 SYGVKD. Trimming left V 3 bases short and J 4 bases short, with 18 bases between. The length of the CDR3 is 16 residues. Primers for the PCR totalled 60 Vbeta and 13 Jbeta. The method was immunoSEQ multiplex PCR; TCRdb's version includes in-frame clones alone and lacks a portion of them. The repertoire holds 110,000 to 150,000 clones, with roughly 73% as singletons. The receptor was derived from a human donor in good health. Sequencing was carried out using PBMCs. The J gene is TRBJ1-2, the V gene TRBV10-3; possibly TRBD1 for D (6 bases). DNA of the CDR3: TGTGCCATCAGTGATCGGGCAGGGGCGAGCGGCTATGGCTACACCTTC. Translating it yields CAISDRAGASGYGYTF.